Given below is one T cell receptor beta chain in context. The target antigen is unknown. The sample is drawn from a study of CD8 T cells in ankylosing spondylitis. Quantitative 5'-RACE was performed with molecular barcodes, and it yielded the TCR beta libraries. TCRdb fed the 5' RACE reads into MiXCR, producing one record per CDR3 protein. The sample lists some 700,000 distinct CDR3 sequences, roughly 19% seen once, with around 19% in the top ten. The junction had 8 bases not matched to a gene; V was cut back by 4 bases and J by 2 bases. This CDR3 comprises 15 residues. CDR1 is SGHRS and CDR2 is YFSETQ in the germline V gene. Study observations and caveats: Significant enrichment of disease-linked clones was reportedly seen in matched ankylosing spondylitis synovial fluid. The disease-linked clones had a CD8+ phenotype and low blood frequencies. Made up of fewer than 10 highly homologous variants, a TCR beta motif appeared characteristic of ankylosing spondylitis blood. A subset of motif variants has previously been described in the synovial fluid and blood of reactive arthritis.

The sample taken for sequencing was blood, either unsorted or a sorted T cell fraction (not recorded which). This chain connects TRBV5-1 to TRBJ2-7, with TRBD2 matching over 8 bases. The source is a male donor with ankylosing spondylitis. Here the CDR3 reads CASSATSGGTYEQYF. CDR3 nucleotide sequence: TGCGCCAGCAGCGCTACTAGCGGCGGGACCTACGAGCAGTACTTC.